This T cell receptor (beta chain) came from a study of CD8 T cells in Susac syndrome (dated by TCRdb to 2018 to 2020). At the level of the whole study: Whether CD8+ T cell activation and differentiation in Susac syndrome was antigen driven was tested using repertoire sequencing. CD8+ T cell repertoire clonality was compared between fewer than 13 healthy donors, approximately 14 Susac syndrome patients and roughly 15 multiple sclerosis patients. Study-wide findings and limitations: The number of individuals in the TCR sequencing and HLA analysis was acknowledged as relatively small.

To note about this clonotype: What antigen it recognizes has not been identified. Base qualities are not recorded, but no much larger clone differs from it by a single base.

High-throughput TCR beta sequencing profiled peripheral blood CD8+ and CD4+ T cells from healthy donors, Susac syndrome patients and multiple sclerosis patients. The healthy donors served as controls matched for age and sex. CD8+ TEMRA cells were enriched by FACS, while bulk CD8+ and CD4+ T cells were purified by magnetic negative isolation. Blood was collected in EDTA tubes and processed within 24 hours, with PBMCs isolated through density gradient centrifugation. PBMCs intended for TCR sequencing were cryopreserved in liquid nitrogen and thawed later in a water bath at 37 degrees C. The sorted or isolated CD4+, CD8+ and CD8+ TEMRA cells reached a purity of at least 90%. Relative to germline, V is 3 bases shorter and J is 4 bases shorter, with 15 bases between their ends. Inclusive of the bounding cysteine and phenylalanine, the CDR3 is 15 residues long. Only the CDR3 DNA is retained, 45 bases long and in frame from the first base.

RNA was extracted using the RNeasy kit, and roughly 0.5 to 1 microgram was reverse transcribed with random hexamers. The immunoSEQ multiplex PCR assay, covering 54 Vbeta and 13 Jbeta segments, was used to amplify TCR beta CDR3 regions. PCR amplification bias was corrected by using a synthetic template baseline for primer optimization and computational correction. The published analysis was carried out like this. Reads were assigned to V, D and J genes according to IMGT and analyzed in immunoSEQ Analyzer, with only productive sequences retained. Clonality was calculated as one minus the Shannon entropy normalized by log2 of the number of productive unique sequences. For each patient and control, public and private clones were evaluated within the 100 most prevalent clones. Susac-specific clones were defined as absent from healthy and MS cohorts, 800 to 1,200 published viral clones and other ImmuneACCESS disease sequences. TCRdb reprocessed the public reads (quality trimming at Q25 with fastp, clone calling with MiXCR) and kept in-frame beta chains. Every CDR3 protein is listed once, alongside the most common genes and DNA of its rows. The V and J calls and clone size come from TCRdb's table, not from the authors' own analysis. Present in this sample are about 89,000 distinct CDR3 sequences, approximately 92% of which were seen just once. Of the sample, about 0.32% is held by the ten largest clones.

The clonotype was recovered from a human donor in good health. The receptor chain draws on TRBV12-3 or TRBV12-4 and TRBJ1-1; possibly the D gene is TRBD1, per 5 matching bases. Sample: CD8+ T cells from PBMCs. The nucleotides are TGTGCCAGCAGTTTTGTCGGGGAGAGGGGCACTGAAGCTTTCTTT. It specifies CASSFVGERGTEAFF.